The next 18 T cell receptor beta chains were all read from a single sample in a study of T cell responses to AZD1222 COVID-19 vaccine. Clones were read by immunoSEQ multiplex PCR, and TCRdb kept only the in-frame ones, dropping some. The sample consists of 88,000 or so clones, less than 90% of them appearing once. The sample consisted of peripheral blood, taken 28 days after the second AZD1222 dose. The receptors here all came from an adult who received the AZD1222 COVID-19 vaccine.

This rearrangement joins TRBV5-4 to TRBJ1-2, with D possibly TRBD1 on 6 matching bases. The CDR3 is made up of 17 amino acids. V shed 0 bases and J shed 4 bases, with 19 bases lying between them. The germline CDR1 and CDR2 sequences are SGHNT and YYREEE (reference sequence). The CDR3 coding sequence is TGTGCCAGCAGCTTGGGAGGGGGGACCCTGGGGATCTATGGCTACACCTTC. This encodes CASSLGGGTLGIYGYTF.

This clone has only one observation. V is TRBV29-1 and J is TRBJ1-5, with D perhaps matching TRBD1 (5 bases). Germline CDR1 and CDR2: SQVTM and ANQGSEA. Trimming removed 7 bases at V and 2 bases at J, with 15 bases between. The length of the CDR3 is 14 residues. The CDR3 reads CSASDGGGNQPQHF. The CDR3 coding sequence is TGCAGCGCCTCAGATGGGGGGGGCAATCAGCCCCAGCATTTT.

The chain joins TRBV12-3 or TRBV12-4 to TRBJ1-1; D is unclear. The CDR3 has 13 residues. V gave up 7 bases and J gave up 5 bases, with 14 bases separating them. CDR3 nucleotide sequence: TGTGCCAGCACCCCAAGCCCGGGGACTGAAGCTTTCTTT. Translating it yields CASTPSPGTEAFF.

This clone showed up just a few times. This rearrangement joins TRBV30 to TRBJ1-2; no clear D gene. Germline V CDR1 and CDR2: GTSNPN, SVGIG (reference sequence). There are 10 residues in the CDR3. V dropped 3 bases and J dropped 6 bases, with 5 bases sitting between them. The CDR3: CAWRGDGYTF. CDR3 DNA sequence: TGTGCCTGGAGGGGAGATGGCTACACCTTC.

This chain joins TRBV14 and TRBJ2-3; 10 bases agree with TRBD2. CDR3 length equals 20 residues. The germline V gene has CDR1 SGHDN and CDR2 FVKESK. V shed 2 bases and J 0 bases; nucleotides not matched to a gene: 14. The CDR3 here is CASSQLLAGIFSQSTDTQYF. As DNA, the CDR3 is TGTGCCAGCAGCCAATTACTAGCGGGGATTTTCAGTCAAAGCACAGATACGCAGTATTTT.

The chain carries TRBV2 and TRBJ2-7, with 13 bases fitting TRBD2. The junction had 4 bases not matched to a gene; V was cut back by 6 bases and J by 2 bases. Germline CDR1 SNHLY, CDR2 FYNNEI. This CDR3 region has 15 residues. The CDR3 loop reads CASRAGLAGPYEQYF. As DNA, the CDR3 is TGTGCCAGCAGGGCGGGACTAGCGGGACCCTACGAGCAGTACTTC.

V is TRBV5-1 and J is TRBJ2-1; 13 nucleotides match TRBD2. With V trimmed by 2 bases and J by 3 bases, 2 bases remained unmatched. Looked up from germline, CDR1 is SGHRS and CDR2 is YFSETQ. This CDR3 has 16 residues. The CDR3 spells CASSFTSGGVYNEQFF. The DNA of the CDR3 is TGCGCCAGCAGCTTTACTAGCGGGGGGGTCTACAATGAGCAGTTCTTC.

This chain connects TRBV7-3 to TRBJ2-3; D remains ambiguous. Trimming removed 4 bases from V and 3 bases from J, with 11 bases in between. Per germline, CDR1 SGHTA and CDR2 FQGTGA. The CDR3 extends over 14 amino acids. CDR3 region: CASSSYVETDTQYF. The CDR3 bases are TGTGCCAGCAGCTCCTACGTGGAGACAGATACGCAGTATTTT.

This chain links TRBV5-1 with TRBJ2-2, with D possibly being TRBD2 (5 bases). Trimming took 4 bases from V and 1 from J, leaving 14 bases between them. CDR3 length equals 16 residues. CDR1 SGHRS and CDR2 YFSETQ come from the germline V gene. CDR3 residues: CASSPLSGVNTGELFF. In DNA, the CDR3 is TGCGCCAGCAGCCCCCTCTCCGGGGTGAACACCGGGGAGCTGTTTTTT. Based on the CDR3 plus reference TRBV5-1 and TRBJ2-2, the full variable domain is KAGVTQTPRYLIKTRGQQVTLSCSPISGHRSVSWYQQTPGQGLQFLFEYFSETQRNKGNFPGRFSGRQFSNSRSEMNVSTLELGDSALYLCASSPLSGVNTGELFFGEGSRLTVL.

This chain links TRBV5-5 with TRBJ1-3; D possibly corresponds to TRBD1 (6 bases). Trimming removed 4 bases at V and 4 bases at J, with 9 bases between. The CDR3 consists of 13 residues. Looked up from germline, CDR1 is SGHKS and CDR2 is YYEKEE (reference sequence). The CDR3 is CASSGTGGNTIYF. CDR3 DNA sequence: TGTGCCAGCAGCGGTACAGGGGGAAACACCATATATTTT.

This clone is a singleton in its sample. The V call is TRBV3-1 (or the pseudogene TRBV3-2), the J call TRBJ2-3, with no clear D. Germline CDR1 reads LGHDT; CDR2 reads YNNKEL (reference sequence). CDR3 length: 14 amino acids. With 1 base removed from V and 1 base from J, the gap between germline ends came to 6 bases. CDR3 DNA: TGTGCCAGCAGCCAAGCAAGCGGCACAGATACGCAGTATTTT. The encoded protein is CASSQASGTDTQYF.

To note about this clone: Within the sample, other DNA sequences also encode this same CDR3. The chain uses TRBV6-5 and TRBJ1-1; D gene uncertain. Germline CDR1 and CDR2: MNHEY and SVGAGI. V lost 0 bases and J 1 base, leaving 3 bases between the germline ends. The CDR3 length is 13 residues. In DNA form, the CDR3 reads TGTGCCAGCAGTTACTCCGAGAACACTGAAGCTTTCTTT. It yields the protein CASSYSENTEAFF.

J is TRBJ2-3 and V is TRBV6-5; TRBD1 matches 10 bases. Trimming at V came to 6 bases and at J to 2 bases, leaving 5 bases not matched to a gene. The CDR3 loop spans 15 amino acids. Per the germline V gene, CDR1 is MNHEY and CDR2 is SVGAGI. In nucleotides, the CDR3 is TGTGCCAGCAGAAGGGACAGGGGACCCACAGATACGCAGTATTTT. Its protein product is CASRRDRGPTDTQYF.

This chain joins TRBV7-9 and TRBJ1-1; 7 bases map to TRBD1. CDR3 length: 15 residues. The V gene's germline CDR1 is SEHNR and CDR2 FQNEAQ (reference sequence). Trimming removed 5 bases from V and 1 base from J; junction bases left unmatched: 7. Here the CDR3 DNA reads TGTGCCAGCAGCGCTCCCGGGACAGCGAACACTGAAGCTTTCTTT. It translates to CASSAPGTANTEAFF.

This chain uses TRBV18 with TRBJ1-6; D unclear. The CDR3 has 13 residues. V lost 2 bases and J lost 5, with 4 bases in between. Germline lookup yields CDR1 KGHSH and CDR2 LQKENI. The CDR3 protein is CASSPGNNSPLHF. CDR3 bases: TGTGCCAGCTCACCAGGGAATAATTCACCCCTCCACTTT.

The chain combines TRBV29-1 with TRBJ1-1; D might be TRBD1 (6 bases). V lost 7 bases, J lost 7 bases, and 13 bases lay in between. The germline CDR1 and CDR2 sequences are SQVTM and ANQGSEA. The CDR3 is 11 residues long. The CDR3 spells CSAGEGGEAFF. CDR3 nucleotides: TGCAGCGCGGGGGAAGGGGGTGAAGCTTTCTTT.

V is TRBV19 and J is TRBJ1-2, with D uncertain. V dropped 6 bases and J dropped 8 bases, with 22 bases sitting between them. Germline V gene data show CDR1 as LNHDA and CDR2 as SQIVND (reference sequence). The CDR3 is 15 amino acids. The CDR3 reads CASSFRLTPPPGYTF. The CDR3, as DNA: TGTGCCAGTAGCTTTCGCTTAACACCCCCCCCGGGCTACACCTTC.

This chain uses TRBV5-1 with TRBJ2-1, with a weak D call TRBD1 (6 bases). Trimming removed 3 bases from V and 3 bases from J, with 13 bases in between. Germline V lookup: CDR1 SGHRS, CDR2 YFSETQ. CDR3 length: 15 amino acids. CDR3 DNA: TGCGCCAGCAGCTCCAGGGGAACCTTCTACAATGAGCAGTTCTTC. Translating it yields CASSSRGTFYNEQFF.